Sequencing of this T cell receptor (beta chain) was carried out in a study of cytomegalovirus exposure and HLA in healthy donors. General study findings and limits: In a later analysis, HLA-C alleles had the fewest associated TCRs, DRB1 alleles the most.

Turning to this clone: What it binds is not known.

The germline V gene encodes CDR1 GTSNPN and CDR2 SVGIG (reference sequence). Trimming took off 2 bases at V and 5 bases at J, with 15 bases between the two ends. The CDR3 runs to 15 residues. The PCR had 60 Vbeta and 13 Jbeta primers. Assay: immunoSEQ multiplex PCR; the TCRdb copy retains only in-frame clones and omits some. The sample lists roughly 110,000 clones, about 70% seen once, with approximately 2% in the top ten. The chain uses TRBV30 and TRBJ2-2, with D maybe TRBD1 (5 bases). Input material: PBMCs. The TCR originated in a human donor in good health. The CDR3 spells CAWSYRAGRTGELFF. The CDR3 DNA sequence: TGTGCCTGGAGTTATCGGGCAGGGCGGACCGGGGAGCTGTTTTTT.